This T cell receptor beta chain was obtained from a study of long-term antiretroviral therapy in people with HIV (dated by TCRdb to the early 2020s). With regard to the full study: The earliest samples were collected roughly a decade before the 2015 WHO recommendation for immediate ART, at a time when ART was usually postponed until CD4 counts fell. A retrospective serial study tested whether ART initiation and durable HIV suppression were associated with changes in peripheral blood TRB repertoire composition and diversity. A total of under 250 cryopreserved PBMC samples were contributed to the cohort by 30 adults with confirmed HIV infection, with samples collected serially over a mean of approximately six years (range 1-12). Among the approximately 32 participants with HIV, ten to eleven were female. No cross-contamination during QIAcube processing turned up in test extractions that ran a monoclonal T-cell line alongside 33 polyclonal samples. On the study overall, not on this receptor specifically: The samples span the years 2004 to 2017, and the ART regimens used at that time may not be as effective as current regimens. Because PBMC availability was limited, only the TCR beta chain was sequenced, with no alpha chain pairing. Expanded TRB clones identified before ART initiation dominated the repertoire across all time points, though the dominance fluctuated and decreased in many PLHIV after ART. Inferences about post-ART repertoire changes were limited because no data were available on ART adherence, viral resistance or therapy changes. Because pre-ART samples had limited cell numbers, unsorted PBMC were profiled rather than sorted CD4+ and CD8+ T cells. Compared with controls, HIV repertoires had narrower CDR3 length ranges, and the network structure pointed to an antigen-experienced repertoire that shifted only slightly toward naive after ART. A significant increase in TRB diversity was found to be associated with ART initiation, although TRB diversity was observed to remain significantly below that of transplant donor controls even after long-term ART.

Notes on this clone: Its antigen remains undetermined. No per-base quality is available; no much larger clone lies one base away.

To be included, a participant needed at least one PBMC sample from before ART initiation plus at least two post-ART samples. Treatment was received in the United States of America by all participants with HIV. Before DNA extraction, cryopreserved samples of roughly 0.9-11 million PBMC were thawed and then washed. At the time of the earliest PBMC sample, participants with HIV were aged between about 20 and 55 years. PBMC samples were contributed by each participant from 1-4 timepoints before ART initiation and 2-8 timepoints after ART initiation, with a median of 7 samples. For every participant, serial HIV viral load, CD4+ T-cell count, ART history and demographic data were obtained. Genomic DNA was extracted from unsorted PBMC with a Qiagen kit on a QIAcube, with processing performed in batches of 12 samples. The immunoSEQ hsTCRB v3.0 assay was used at survey level resolution for TRB variable region sequencing. The targeted TRB sequencing depth was roughly 40,000-55,000 T-cell genomes per sample. An Illumina MiSeq with a v3 150-cycle kit was used to sequence the pooled TRB libraries. Processing in the source paper ran as follows. Repertoire analysis was run in R within a reproducible Nextflow workflow that covered QC, data transformation and analysis. LymphoSeq2, an R package for AIRR-Seq data exploration, was used to implement custom analyses. A few samples that yielded fewer than 5000 total TRB sequences were excluded, so that around 190 HIV repertoires were analyzed. Among the 170 to 200 HIV repertoires that were kept, almost 60 were collected before ART initiation and roughly 130 were collected after ART initiation. Each repertoire was downsampled to 5000 TRB nucleotide sequences, and summary statistics were averaged across 100 downsampling iterations. TRB sequences were retained for analysis only if CDR3 regions of at least seven amino acids were present. A Shannon entropy-derived clonality score and the Gini coefficient were used to measure diversity. In repertoire networks, the top 5000 CDR3 amino acid sequences were linked whenever an edit distance of one separated two sequences. Antigen specificity groups and MHC restriction were predicted for TRB CDR3 amino acid sequences with GLIPH2. CDR3 amino acid sequences were matched against VDJdb and McPAS-TCR to flag known CMV, EBV, HIV or tissue antigen associations. Pre-ART, post-ART and control groups were compared with Wilcoxon signed-rank tests and Holm-Bonferroni correction. The clones in this table, taken by TCRdb from immuneACCESS, are in-frame only. Not every clone is retained; where verified, under half of the shortfall comes from an unresolved V gene, and the cause of the rest is unknown. V and J calls and clone size follow that table, whereas D and trimming were derived from the DNA. This sample has 20,000 to 30,000 clones in its table, and about 80% of those were observed once. The ten largest account for approximately 9.1% of the sample.

Reading the germline V gene gives CDR1 LGHNT and CDR2 FRNRAP. From V the trimming removes 6 bases and from J it removes 4 bases, while the gene matches leave 5 bases of the junction unaccounted for. The CDR3 spans 14 residues, from the cysteine through the phenylalanine. The DNA shown is the 42-base CDR3, in frame from base 1. The TCR sequence derives from a woman in her thirties or forties with HIV. The receptor chain draws on TRBV12-5 and TRBJ1-4; the junction holds 7 bases that match TRBD1. The specimen comprised unsorted PBMCs, sampled 1.2 years after starting antiretroviral therapy. The DNA reads as follows: TGTGCTAGTGGGCCGGGACAGAGTAATGAAAAACTGTTTTTT. Translated, this is CASGPGQSNEKLFF.